The entry below describes one T cell receptor beta chain. The record originates from a study of CD8+CD57+ T cells in acquired aplastic anemia. Germline-derived CDR1 and CDR2 are DFQATT and SNEGSKA (reference sequence). Trimming removed 4 bases at V and 3 bases at J, with 16 bases between. This CDR3 has 14 residues. Patients who underwent sequencing had shown CD8+CD57+ cell expansion by flow cytometry. Profiling of TCR beta VDJ combinations and CDR3 sequences used genomic DNA as template. MiXCR, run by TCRdb on the reads, gives a single entry per CDR3 protein. The table records roughly 200,000 distinct CDR3 sequences, roughly 60% of them present only once.

Sequenced input: sorted CD4+, CD8+, or CD8+CD57+ T cells (not recorded which) from PBMCs. This receptor was identified in a human donor with aplastic anemia. V is TRBV20-1 and J is TRBJ2-7, with D possibly TRBD1 on 6 matching bases. Written as DNA, the CDR3 is TGCAGTGCTACCCTGACAGGACCCTACTACGAGCAGTACTTC. Amino acid sequence: CSATLTGPYYEQYF.